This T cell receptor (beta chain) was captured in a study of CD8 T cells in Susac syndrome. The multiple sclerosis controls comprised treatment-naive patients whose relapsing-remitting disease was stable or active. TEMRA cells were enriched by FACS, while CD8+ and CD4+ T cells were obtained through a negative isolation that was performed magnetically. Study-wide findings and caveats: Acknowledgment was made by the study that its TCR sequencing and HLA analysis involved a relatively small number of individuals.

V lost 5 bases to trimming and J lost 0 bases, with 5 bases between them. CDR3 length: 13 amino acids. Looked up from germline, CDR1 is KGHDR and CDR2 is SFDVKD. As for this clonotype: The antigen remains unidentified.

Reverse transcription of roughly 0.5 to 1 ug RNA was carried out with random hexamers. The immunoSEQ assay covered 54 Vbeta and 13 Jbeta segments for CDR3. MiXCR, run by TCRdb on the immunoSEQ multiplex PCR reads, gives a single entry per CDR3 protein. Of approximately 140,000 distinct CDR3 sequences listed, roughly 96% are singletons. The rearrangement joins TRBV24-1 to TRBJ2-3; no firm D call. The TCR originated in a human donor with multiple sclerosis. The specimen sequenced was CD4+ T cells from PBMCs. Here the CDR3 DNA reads TGTGCCACCAGTGCGCCTAGCACAGATACGCAGTATTTT. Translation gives CATSAPSTDTQYF.